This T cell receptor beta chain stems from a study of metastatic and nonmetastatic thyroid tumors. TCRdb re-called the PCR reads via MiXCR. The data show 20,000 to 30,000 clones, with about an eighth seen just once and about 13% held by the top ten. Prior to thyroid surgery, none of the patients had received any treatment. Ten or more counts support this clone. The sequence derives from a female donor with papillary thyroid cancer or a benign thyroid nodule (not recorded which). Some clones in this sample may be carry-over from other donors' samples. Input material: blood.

CDR3 DNA sequence: TGTGCCAGTAGTATTCCCCTAGCGGGAGCTAGCACAGATACGCAGTATTTT. Translating it yields CASSIPLAGASTDTQYF. This chain joins TRBV19 and TRBJ2-3, with 10 bases identical to TRBD2. The CDR3 has 17 residues. CDR1 and CDR2 from the germline V gene are LNHDA and SQIVND (reference sequence). Trimming at V came to 3 bases and at J to 0 bases, leaving 6 bases not matched to a gene. The whole variable domain, remainder taken from reference TRBV19 and TRBJ2-3, is DGGITQSPKYLFRKEGQNVTLSCEQNLNHDAMYWYRQDPGQGLRLIYYSQIVNDFQKGDIAEGYSVSREKKESFPLTVTSAQKNPTAFYLCASSIPLAGASTDTQYFGPGTRLTVL.